This T cell receptor beta chain was captured by sequencing in a study of beta chain features in type 1 diabetes. Overall study findings and caveats: It was among patients, rather than healthy donors, that naive, central memory and Treg TCRB repertoires appeared more similar. Junctions at VDJ sites from type 1 diabetes patients had fewer insertions and more deletions.

Isolated RNA was reverse transcribed in full, so expressed TCRB transcripts were sequenced. The method was immunoSEQ multiplex PCR; TCRdb's version includes in-frame clones alone and lacks a portion of them. The table lists around 340,000 clones, under 8.5% of them singletons, with around 0.44% in the top ten. As concerns this clone: Its antigen is not identified.

The CDR3 has 14 amino acids. The V and J ends lost 4 bases and 7 bases, in that order; junction bases with no gene match: 6. CDR1 is SGHTA and CDR2 is FQGNSA in the germline V gene. Sequencing was performed on central memory CD4+ T cells from blood. The clonotype originates from a woman aged 18-29 years in good health. This chain uses TRBV7-2 with TRBJ2-1; 8 bases are shared with TRBD1. Here the CDR3 DNA reads TGTGCCAGCAGCTCCTCAGGGGGCGGGAATGAGCAGTTCTTC. Its protein is CASSSSGGGNEQFF.